The present entry profiles one T cell receptor beta chain with its context. Its antigen is as yet unknown. The entry originates in a study of T cell responses to AZD1222 COVID-19 vaccine. For the study at large: Investigators merged groups given second doses at roughly 4 or roughly 12 weeks. Overall study results and limits: Dominant at 160-218 and 743-854, vaccine-associated CD4 TCRs also spanned spike. In all cases, repertoires were sampled only after the peak T cell response. Females made up more of the donors, who were largely white British, and clonal diversity may have come out too low.

CDR3 length: 15 residues. Germline V CDR1 and CDR2: LNHDA, SQIVND (reference sequence). Trimming stripped 6 bases from V and 6 bases from J, with 20 bases between. Repertoires were generated with immunoSEQ multiplex PCR, while TCRdb's copy carries only in-frame clones and drops some. The data contain about 130,000 clones, more than 80% of them singletons. The sequenced sample was peripheral blood, obtained on day 0 of AZD1222 vaccination. The sequence came from an adult in good health. J is TRBJ1-1 and V is TRBV19; possibly TRBD1 for D (6 bases). CDR3 sequence reads: CASRPELVGTSEAFF. CDR3 sequence (DNA): TGTGCCAGTAGACCCGAACTGGTTGGGACATCTGAAGCTTTCTTT.